This T cell receptor beta chain was captured by sequencing in a study of monozygotic twins with inflammatory bowel disease. TCRdb reprocessed the 5' RACE reads and keeps a single row for each CDR3 protein, giving no DNA. This repertoire includes about 300,000 distinct CDR3 sequences. This sequence was found in a human donor with ulcerative colitis or Crohn's disease, or a healthy co-twin of an affected twin (not recorded which). What was sequenced was blood.

The CDR3 spells CASNRASGFENEQFF. The genes are TRBV12-3 or TRBV12-4 and TRBJ2-1; TCRdb outputs TRBD2, but without DNA this stays unchecked. The CDR3 extends over 15 amino acids.